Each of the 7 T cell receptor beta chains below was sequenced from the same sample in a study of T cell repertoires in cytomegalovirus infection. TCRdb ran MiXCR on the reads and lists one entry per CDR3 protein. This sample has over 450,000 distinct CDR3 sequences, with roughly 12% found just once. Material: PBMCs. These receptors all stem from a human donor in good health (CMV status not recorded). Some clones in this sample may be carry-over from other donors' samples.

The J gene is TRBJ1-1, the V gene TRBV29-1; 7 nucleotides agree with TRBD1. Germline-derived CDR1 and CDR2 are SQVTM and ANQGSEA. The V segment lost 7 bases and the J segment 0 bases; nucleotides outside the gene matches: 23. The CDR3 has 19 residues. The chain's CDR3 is CSGSELTAGTDFLNTEAFF. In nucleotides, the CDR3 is TGCAGCGGTTCGGAATTAACGGCCGGGACAGACTTCTTGAACACTGAAGCTTTCTTT.

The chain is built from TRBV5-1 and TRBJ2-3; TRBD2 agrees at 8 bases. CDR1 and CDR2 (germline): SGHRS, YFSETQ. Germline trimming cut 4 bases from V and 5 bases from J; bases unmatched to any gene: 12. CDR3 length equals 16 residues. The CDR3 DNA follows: TGCGCCAGCAGCCCCGGACTAGCTAAGGATCTAGATACGCAGTATTTT. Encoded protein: CASSPGLAKDLDTQYF.

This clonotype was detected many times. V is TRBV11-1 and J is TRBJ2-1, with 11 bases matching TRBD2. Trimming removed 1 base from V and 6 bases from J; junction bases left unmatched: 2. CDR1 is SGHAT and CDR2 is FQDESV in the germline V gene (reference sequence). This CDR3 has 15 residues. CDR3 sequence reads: CASSLVSGRANEQFF. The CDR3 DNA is TGTGCCAGCAGCTTAGTTAGCGGGAGGGCCAATGAGCAGTTCTTC.

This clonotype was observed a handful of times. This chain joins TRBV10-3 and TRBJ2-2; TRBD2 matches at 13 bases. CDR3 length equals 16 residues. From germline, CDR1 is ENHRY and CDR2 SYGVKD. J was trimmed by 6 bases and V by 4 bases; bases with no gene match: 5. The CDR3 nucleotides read TGTGCCATCAGTGGGACTAGCGGGAGTTTAGCCGGGGAGCTGTTTTTT. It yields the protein CAISGTSGSLAGELFF.

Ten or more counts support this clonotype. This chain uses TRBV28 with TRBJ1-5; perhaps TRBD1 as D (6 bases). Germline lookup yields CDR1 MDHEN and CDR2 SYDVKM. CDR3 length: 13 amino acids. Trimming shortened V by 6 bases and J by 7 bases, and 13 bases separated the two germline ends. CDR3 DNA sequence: TGTGCCAGCAGGACAGGTTCTAACCAGCCCCAGCATTTT. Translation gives CASRTGSNQPQHF.

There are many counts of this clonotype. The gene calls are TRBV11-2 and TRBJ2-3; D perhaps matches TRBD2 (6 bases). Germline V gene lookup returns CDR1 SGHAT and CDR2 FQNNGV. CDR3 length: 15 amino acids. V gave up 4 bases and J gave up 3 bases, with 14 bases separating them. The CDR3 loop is CASSSPGGVTDTQYF. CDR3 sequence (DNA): TGTGCCAGCAGCTCTCCGGGCGGGGTGACAGATACGCAGTATTTT. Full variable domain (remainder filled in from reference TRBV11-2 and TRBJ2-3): EAGVAQSPRYKIIEKRQSVAFWCNPISGHATLYWYQQILGQGPKLLIQFQNNGVVDDSQLPKDRFSAERLKGVDSTLKIQPAKLEDSAVYLCASSSPGGVTDTQYFGPGTRLTVL.

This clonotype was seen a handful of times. The CDR3 nucleotides are TGCAGCGTTGAGCAAGGGAGGGAGACCCAGTACTTC. It yields the protein CSVEQGRETQYF. The V gene is TRBV29-1, the J gene TRBJ2-5, with D possibly matching TRBD2 (6 bases). V was clipped by 3 bases and J by 5 bases, with 10 bases between them. The CDR3 is made up of 12 amino acids. CDR1 and CDR2 from the germline V gene are SQVTM and ANQGSEA.